This T cell receptor beta chain was captured in a study of blood T cell repertoires in COVID-19. Study information: The United States, Italy and Spain supplied acute and convalescent COVID-19 samples.

Recruits, aged about 18 to 95 years, lived in approximately 26 US areas. In the original workflow: The assay estimated nucleated cells by amplifying reference gene primers. Sequenced by immunoSEQ multiplex PCR; TCRdb stores in-frame clones only, minus some. V, J and clone size derive from that table, while D and trimming were established from the DNA sequence. The sample has roughly 260,000 clones, 87% seen once. The TCR was taken from a woman in her twenties or thirties with acute COVID-19. Sequences were obtained from PBMCs or T cells enriched from blood (not recorded which).

The CDR3 sequence: CASSDWGVLDGYTF. The CDR3 DNA reads TGCGCCAGCAGCGACTGGGGGGTGCTCGATGGCTACACCTTC. The chain is built from TRBV5-1 and TRBJ1-2; the D gene is possibly TRBD1 (5 bases). V was cut by 4 bases and J by 6 bases, with 16 bases left in between. The CDR3 covers 14 residues. Germline CDR1 is SGHRS and CDR2 is YFSETQ.